One and the same sample provided the 31 T cell receptor beta chains below, sequenced in a study of OX40 agonist ivuxolimab in advanced cancers. The method was the immunoSEQ multiplex PCR assay. The source is immuneACCESS, and TCRdb retained only in-frame sequences with V and J called. Part of the clones is not carried over; for the studies checked, unresolved V genes explain less than half of this, and the remainder is unexplained. Recorded for this sample are around 37,000 clones; around 83% of them occurred a single time. The ten largest account for around 20% of the sample. Sequenced here: CD4+ or CD8+ T cells sorted from blood, sampled in a trial of the OX40 agonist ivuxolimab. These receptors all come from an adult with an advanced solid tumor such as melanoma, head and neck, liver or kidney cancer.

This chain's CDR3 is CASSLLGPSYEQYF. The CDR3, as DNA: TGTGCCAGCAGTTTGTTGGGGCCTTCCTACGAGCAGTACTTC. The V call is TRBV27, the J call TRBJ2-7; D possibly corresponds to TRBD1 (5 bases). The V end lost 3 bases, the J end lost 1 base, and 10 bases lay between the germline ends. Germline V gives CDR1 MNHEY, CDR2 SMNVEV (reference sequence). The CDR3 consists of 14 residues.

The V and J genes are TRBV14 and TRBJ2-2, with D possibly being TRBD2 (5 bases). CDR3 length: 14 residues. Germline values: CDR1 SGHDN, CDR2 FVKESK. The V and J ends lost 4 bases and 5 bases respectively, with 11 bases between them. CDR3 in DNA: TGTGCCAGCAGCCTCCTGTCGGGGACCGGGGAGCTGTTTTTT. Protein: CASSLLSGTGELFF.

The J gene is TRBJ2-7, the V gene TRBV11-2, with TRBD2 as a possible D gene (5 bases). Germline V gives CDR1 SGHAT, CDR2 FQNNGV. V gave up 3 bases and J gave up 4 bases, with 7 bases separating them. The CDR3 has 12 residues. CDR3: CASSLGVYEQYF. CDR3 nucleotide sequence: TGTGCCAGCAGCTTGGGAGTATACGAGCAGTACTTC.

This sequence joins TRBV15 and TRBJ2-6, with D possibly matching TRBD2 (6 bases). In germline, CDR1 is LNHNV, CDR2 YYDKDF (reference sequence). Trimming shortened V by 1 base and J by 4 bases, and 11 bases separated the two germline ends. There are 16 residues in the CDR3. Here the CDR3 reads CATSRGRDSGANVLTF. CDR3 nucleotide sequence: TGTGCCACCAGCAGAGGCAGGGACTCCGGGGCCAACGTCCTGACTTTC.

CDR3 sequence reads: CATSRLRDSSYEQYF. CDR3 DNA sequence: TGTGCCACCAGCAGACTCAGGGACAGTTCCTACGAGCAGTACTTC. The rearrangement joins TRBV15 to TRBJ2-7, with 7 nucleotides matching TRBD1. The germline V gene encodes CDR1 LNHNV and CDR2 YYDKDF (reference sequence). The CDR3 contains 15 residues. V lost 2 bases and J lost 1; bases outside the gene matches: 5.

The chain recombines TRBV2 with TRBJ1-1; tentative D call: TRBD1 (5 bases). This CDR3 is built from 14 residues. The V end was cut by 1 base, the J end by 2 bases, with 8 bases between. Germline-derived CDR1 and CDR2 are SNHLY and FYNNEI. Here the CDR3 reads CASSEGGVNTEAFF. DNA for the CDR3: TGTGCCAGCAGTGAAGGAGGGGTTAACACTGAAGCTTTCTTT.

The chain is built from TRBV7-2 and TRBJ2-3; no reliable D call. This CDR3 spans 15 amino acids. The germline V gene has CDR1 SGHTA and CDR2 FQGNSA. With 5 bases removed from V and 2 bases from J, the gap between germline ends came to 14 bases. The CDR3 loop is CASSVTVLVTDTQYF. The DNA for the CDR3 is TGTGCCAGCAGCGTTACAGTCCTTGTCACAGATACGCAGTATTTT.

The rearrangement links TRBV6-5 to TRBJ2-2; D may be TRBD1 or TRBD2 (5 bases each). Germline lookup yields CDR1 MNHEY and CDR2 SVGAGI. The CDR3 is 15 amino acids. V lost 7 bases to trimming and J lost 2 bases, with 14 bases between them. The CDR3 nucleotides are TGTGCCAGCACTCCCGGGACCTCTAACACCGGGGAGCTGTTTTTT. Translated, it gives CASTPGTSNTGELFF.

V usage is TRBV2 and J usage is TRBJ2-7; TRBD2 matches 13 bases. The CDR3 has 14 amino acids. After removal of 5 bases from V and 7 bases from J, the junction contained 5 bases not matched to a gene. CDR1 SNHLY and CDR2 FYNNEI come from the germline V gene. CDR3 region: CASSLPGLAGEQYF. The DNA of the CDR3 is TGTGCCAGCAGTTTACCGGGACTAGCGGGAGAGCAGTACTTC.

The chain has TRBV13 and TRBJ1-3; TRBD1 matches 7 bases. The CDR3 length is 12 residues. Per the germline V gene, CDR1 is PRHDT and CDR2 is FYEKMQ (reference sequence). The V and J ends lost 4 bases and 8 bases, in that order; junction bases with no gene match: 2. The CDR3 region is CASSSQGDTIYF. The CDR3 nucleotides are TGTGCCAGCAGCTCCCAGGGGGACACCATATATTTT. Full variable domain (rest looked up from reference TRBV13 and TRBJ1-3): AAGVIQSPRHLIKEKRETATLKCYPIPRHDTVYWYQQGPGQDPQFLISFYEKMQSDKGSIPDRFSAQQFSDYHSELNMSSLELGDSALYFCASSSQGDTIYFGEGSWLTVV.

The chain links TRBV5-1 to TRBJ2-1, with 9 nucleotides matching TRBD1. CDR1 SGHRS and CDR2 YFSETQ come from the germline V gene. V was clipped by 1 base and J by 8 bases; unmatched bases: 1. The CDR3 contains 13 residues. The CDR3 DNA is TGCGCCAGCAGCTTGACAGGGGGCTATGAGCAGTTCTTC. Translated: CASSLTGGYEQFF.

This clone was detected only once. This chain connects TRBV30 to TRBJ2-7, with a weak D call TRBD2 (7 bases). Between the trimmed V and J ends, which lost 8 bases and 2 bases, there was a span of 28 bases. The CDR3 extends over 17 amino acids. Germline V gives CDR1 GTSNPN, CDR2 SVGIG (reference sequence). CDR3 nucleotide sequence: TGTGCCCACGGGGGGCTAGCGGAGGACGGGGGTCCCTACGAGCAGTACTTC. This encodes CAHGGLAEDGGPYEQYF.

The genes are TRBV7-9 and TRBJ1-6, with TRBD1 identical over 8 bases. This CDR3 comprises 14 residues. Germline V gene sequence: CDR1 SEHNR, CDR2 FQNEAQ (reference sequence). Trimming took 4 bases from V and 8 from J; bases not matched to a gene: 4. Here the CDR3 DNA reads TGTGCCAGCAGCTCGACAGGGGAACATTCACCCCTCCACTTT. This translates into CASSSTGEHSPLHF.

V is TRBV6-5 and J is TRBJ2-1; TRBD2 agrees at 8 bases. V lost 5 bases, J lost 10 bases, and 13 bases stayed unmatched. CDR3 length: 15 residues. Per germline, CDR1 MNHEY and CDR2 SVGAGI. In DNA, the CDR3 is TGTGCCAGCAGTCCCGGCGGTGCCGGGGGGGAAGAGCAGTTCTTC. It yields the protein CASSPGGAGGEEQFF.

For this clone: The DNA is omitted, as the CDR3 cannot be located on it reliably, and the CDR3 follows TCRdb's listing. The chain combines TRBV30 with TRBJ1-2; the table names TRBD1, a call not compared with the DNA. The CDR3 region is 12 residues in length, termini included. Looked up from germline, CDR1 is GTSNPN and CDR2 is SVGIG (reference sequence). This chain's CDR3 is CAWSVGQGAGFF.

This rearrangement joins TRBV27 to TRBJ1-5; D remains ambiguous. The CDR3 is 13 residues long. The ends were cut back, 5 bases at V and 4 bases at J, with 9 bases in the middle. Germline V lookup: CDR1 MNHEY, CDR2 SMNVEV (reference sequence). The CDR3 DNA reads as TGTGCCAGCAGTAGCCGGGCAAATCAGCCCCAGCATTTT. As protein: CASSSRANQPQHF.

The chain recombines TRBV28 with TRBJ2-5, with D tentatively TRBD2 (5 bases). The CDR3 loop spans 13 amino acids. Germline V CDR1 and CDR2: MDHEN, SYDVKM. V lost 5 bases and J 1 base, leaving 8 bases between the germline ends. CDR3 sequence: CASSKDFQETQYF. The CDR3 DNA is TGTGCCAGCAGTAAGGACTTCCAAGAGACCCAGTACTTC.

J is TRBJ1-5 and V is TRBV7-4; D is perhaps TRBD1 (6 bases). Deletions cut 2 bases from V and 0 bases from J, with 11 bases between. The CDR3 spans 16 residues. The germline V gene has CDR1 SGHVT and CDR2 SQSDAQ. In nucleotides, the CDR3 is TGTGCCAGCAGCTTATTGGGGGCGGGTAGCAATCAGCCCCAGCATTTT. Protein sequence: CASSLLGAGSNQPQHF.

This sequence joins TRBV27 and TRBJ2-1; no firm D call. CDR1 is MNHEY, CDR2 SMNVEV, per germline (reference sequence). The length of the CDR3 is 14 residues. V lost 8 bases, J lost 5 bases, and 16 bases lay in between. CDR3 sequence (DNA): TGTGCCAGCTCCGACAACGGGCCACACAATGAGCAGTTCTTC. This encodes CASSDNGPHNEQFF.

This sequence joins TRBV7-6 and TRBJ2-7; TRBD1 is a possible D gene (5 bases). The CDR3 length is 14 residues. The germline gives CDR1 SGHVS, CDR2 FNYEAQ. The V end lost 4 bases, the J end lost 2 bases, and 12 bases lay between the germline ends. CDR3 coding DNA: TGTGCCAGCAGCTCGCTTGGACAAACCTACGAGCAGTACTTC. Residues: CASSSLGQTYEQYF.

This clone was seen a single time. The chain is built from TRBV5-1 and TRBJ2-1; the D gene is possibly TRBD1 (7 bases). Germline V gene sequence: CDR1 SGHRS, CDR2 YFSETQ. The V and J ends lost 2 bases and 8 bases respectively, with 17 bases between them. The CDR3 is 15 amino acids. The CDR3 spells CASSFGGGGEDEQFF. For the CDR3, the DNA is TGCGCCAGCAGCTTTGGAGGGGGCGGTGAGGATGAGCAGTTCTTC.

The rearrangement uses TRBV9 and TRBJ1-1, with D maybe TRBD1 (5 bases). V dropped 3 bases and J dropped 7 bases, with 13 bases sitting between them. The germline CDR1 and CDR2 sequences are SGDLS and YYNGEE. The CDR3 consists of 13 residues. Here the CDR3 DNA reads TGTGCCAGCAGCGATTCCAGGGCGATTGAAGCTTTCTTT. This encodes CASSDSRAIEAFF.

The V call is TRBV7-6, the J call TRBJ1-6, with D unclear. V lost 0 bases, J lost 0 bases, and 9 bases lay in between. This CDR3 is 17 amino acids long. In germline, CDR1 is SGHVS, CDR2 FNYEAQ. The CDR3 spells CASSLATLSSYNSPLHF. In DNA form, the CDR3 reads TGTGCCAGCAGCTTAGCTACGCTTAGCTCCTATAATTCACCCCTCCACTTT.

The chain carries TRBV27 and TRBJ2-7; TRBD2 matches 8 bases. The CDR3 is made up of 14 amino acids. V trimming: 5 bases; J trimming: 3 bases; junction bases outside the gene matches: 6. The germline CDR1 and CDR2 sequences are MNHEY and SMNVEV (reference sequence). CDR3 DNA sequence: TGTGCCAGCAGTCCTGGACTAGCTTACTACGAGCAGTACTTC. Translated: CASSPGLAYYEQYF.

This chain connects TRBV4-2 to TRBJ2-7, with 11 bases identical to TRBD1. V trimming: 1 base; J trimming: 3 bases; junction bases outside the gene matches: 5. The CDR3 is 16 residues long. Germline CDR1 is LGHNA and CDR2 is YNFKEQ. Written as DNA, the CDR3 is TGTGCCAGCAGCCAAGTGGCCGGGACAGGGGGCTACGAGCAGTACTTC. This translates into CASSQVAGTGGYEQYF.

The CDR3 region has the DNA TGTGCCAGCAGTTTAGAGGCGGGTGAGCAGTTCTTC. Protein: CASSLEAGEQFF. The gene calls are TRBV28 and TRBJ2-1, with D perhaps matching TRBD2 (5 bases). The V gene lost 2 bases and the J gene lost 9 bases, with 8 bases spanning the gap. The CDR3 extends over 12 amino acids. Germline values: CDR1 MDHEN, CDR2 SYDVKM.

Notes on this clone: The sample has other DNA sequences that encode this CDR3 too. This chain joins TRBV27 and TRBJ1-1; no clear D gene. Trimming stripped 4 bases from V and 3 bases from J, with 3 bases between. Germline V lookup: CDR1 MNHEY, CDR2 SMNVEV (reference sequence). The CDR3 length is 11 residues. In DNA, the CDR3 is TGTGCCAGCAGTTCGTACACTGAAGCTTTCTTT. This gives the protein CASSSYTEAFF.

This clone appeared once. Other DNA variants within this sample encode the same CDR3. The rearrangement joins TRBV5-1 to TRBJ2-1; the match to TRBD2 covers 13 bases. The CDR3 sequence is 14 residues long. The V and J ends lost 5 bases and 8 bases, in that order; junction bases with no gene match: 4. Germline-derived CDR1 and CDR2 are SGHRS and YFSETQ. The CDR3 loop is CASRWTSGSDEQFF. CDR3 coding DNA: TGCGCCAGCAGATGGACTAGCGGGAGTGATGAGCAGTTCTTC.

CDR3 sequence: CASSQVGGTYEQYF. In nucleotides, the CDR3 is TGTGCCAGCAGCCAAGTGGGAGGCACCTACGAGCAGTACTTC. The chain links TRBV14 to TRBJ2-5, with D perhaps matching TRBD2 (6 bases). The DNA matches TRBJ2-7 better at its end, which makes the J call doubtful. Germline V gene lookup returns CDR1 SGHDN and CDR2 FVKESK. There are 14 residues in the CDR3.

Within the sample, this clone is medium-sized (0.01 to 0.1%). V usage is TRBV7-6 and J usage is TRBJ2-2; D possibly corresponds to TRBD2 (7 bases). Germline V gene lookup returns CDR1 SGHVS and CDR2 FNYEAQ. Trimming took 3 bases from V and 3 from J, leaving 17 bases between them. CDR3 length: 17 amino acids. Here the CDR3 reads CASSLSAGGPYTGELFF. The CDR3 DNA sequence: TGTGCCAGCAGCTTGTCCGCCGGGGGGCCTTACACCGGGGAGCTGTTTTTT. Full variable domain (outside the CDR3, taken from reference TRBV7-6 and TRBJ2-2): GAGVSQSPRYKVTKRGQDVALRCDPISGHVSLYWYRQALGQGPEFLTYFNYEAQQDKSGLPNDRFSAERPEGSISTLTIQRTEQRDSAMYRCASSLSAGGPYTGELFFGEGSRLTVL.

The rearrangement links TRBV9 to TRBJ2-7; D gene ambiguous. V lost 9 bases and J lost 6, with 22 bases in between. CDR3 size: 14 residues. Per the germline V gene, CDR1 is SGDLS and CDR2 is YYNGEE. CDR3 loop: CATRGGYLISEQYF. The CDR3 nucleotides read TGTGCCACCCGCGGCGGTTACCTTATCTCCGAGCAGTACTTC.